Shown below are 12 T cell receptor beta chains from a single sample sequenced in a study of cytomegalovirus exposure and HLA in healthy donors. With 60 Vbeta and 13 Jbeta primers, the PCR was carried out. Sequencing was performed with immunoSEQ multiplex PCR; in TCRdb, only in-frame clones are kept and a portion is missing. The sample yields about 150,000 clones, roughly 85% seen once. The sample comprised PBMCs. These receptors were collected from a woman under 30 in good health and CMV-seronegative.

V gene TRBV11-2 combines with J gene TRBJ1-4; D might be TRBD1 (5 bases). The CDR3 loop spans 15 amino acids. Germline V gene data show CDR1 as SGHAT and CDR2 as FQNNGV. V shed 6 bases and J shed 3 bases, with 14 bases lying between them. DNA of the CDR3: TGTGCCAGCAGTCAGGGCAGAGGACCTAATGAAAAACTGTTTTTT. Amino acid sequence: CASSQGRGPNEKLFF.

This clone has just a few counts. The chain recombines TRBV7-2 with TRBJ2-1, with D perhaps matching TRBD1 (6 bases). The V gene's germline CDR1 is SGHTA and CDR2 FQGNSA. The CDR3 runs 13 residues. Trimming cost V 3 bases and J 6 bases, with 9 bases left between them. The CDR3 nucleotides are TGTGCCAGCAGCTTCGGACAGCTCAATGAGCAGTTCTTC. Translating it yields CASSFGQLNEQFF.

Only a few counts were recorded for this clone. V and J are TRBV4-1 and TRBJ2-4; 8 bases align to TRBD1. After removal of 2 bases from V and 6 bases from J, the junction contained 12 bases not matched to a gene. The CDR3 has 17 amino acids. CDR1 is MGHRA, CDR2 YSYEKL, per germline. The CDR3 bases are TGCGCCAGCAGCCAATCAGGGGGCCTCGGTTCTGGAAACATTCAGTACTTC. Residues: CASSQSGGLGSGNIQYF.

The CDR3 loop reads CASSKAGGSYEQYF. DNA of the CDR3: TGTGCCAGCAGTAAAGCGGGAGGCTCCTACGAGCAGTACTTC. The V gene is TRBV27, the J gene TRBJ2-5, with 9 bases aligning to TRBD2. TRBJ2-7 matches the DNA end more closely, so the J call is doubtful. This CDR3 is 14 amino acids long. Germline V gene sequence: CDR1 MNHEY, CDR2 SMNVEV (reference sequence).

V is TRBV5-1 and J is TRBJ2-7, with 7 nucleotides matching TRBD2. The germline gives CDR1 SGHRS, CDR2 YFSETQ. The CDR3 length is 13 residues. Trimming at V came to 5 bases and at J to 7 bases, leaving 9 bases not matched to a gene. The CDR3 nucleotides read TGCGCCAGCAGAGCCAGGGAGGGTCGGGAGCAGTACTTC. Protein product: CASRAREGREQYF.

V is TRBV25-1 and J is TRBJ1-2; TRBD1 matches at 11 bases. Germline CDR1 is MGHDK and CDR2 is SYGVNS. The J segment lost 4 bases and the V segment lost 4 bases, leaving 5 bases of the junction unmatched. CDR3 length: 15 amino acids. CDR3 loop: CASSGTGGYTYGYTF. As DNA, the CDR3 is TGTGCCAGCAGTGGGACAGGGGGCTATACCTATGGCTACACCTTC.

The CDR3 spells CASSLAVLAYEQYF. The CDR3 DNA sequence: TGTGCCAGCAGCTTGGCTGTCCTAGCCTACGAGCAGTACTTC. The chain links TRBV5-4 to TRBJ2-7, with D unclear. The germline CDR1 and CDR2 sequences are SGHNT and YYREEE (reference sequence). V was clipped by 0 bases and J by 2 bases, with 9 bases between them. The CDR3 has 14 residues.

V usage is TRBV9 and J usage is TRBJ1-6; TRBD1 aligns across 7 bases. J lost 6 bases, V lost 3 bases, and 6 bases had no gene match. This CDR3 has 15 residues. The germline gives CDR1 SGDLS, CDR2 YYNGEE. The CDR3 DNA sequence: TGTGCCAGCAGCGCCGGACAGGCCCGTAATTCACCCCTCCACTTT. It encodes CASSAGQARNSPLHF. Looking up the rest from reference TRBV9 and TRBJ1-6 gives the full variable domain: DSGVTQTPKHLITATGQRVTLRCSPRSGDLSVYWYQQSLDQGLQFLIQYYNGEERAKGNILERFSAQQFPDLHSELNLSSLELGDSALYFCASSAGQARNSPLHFGNGTRLTVT.

The gene calls are TRBV9 and TRBJ1-2; unclear D gene. CDR1 is SGDLS and CDR2 is YYNGEE in the germline V gene. Trimming removed 6 bases at V and 6 bases at J, with 15 bases between. This CDR3 is 13 amino acids long. This chain's CDR3 is CASTLGGPDGYTF. The CDR3 coding sequence is TGTGCCAGCACCCTGGGAGGGCCGGATGGCTACACCTTC. The full variable domain, in which reference TRBV9 and TRBJ1-2 provide the parts outside the CDR3, is DSGVTQTPKHLITATGQRVTLRCSPRSGDLSVYWYQQSLDQGLQFLIQYYNGEERAKGNILERFSAQQFPDLHSELNLSSLELGDSALYFCASTLGGPDGYTFGSGTRLTVV.

V and J are TRBV7-9 and TRBJ1-4; D is uncertain. The CDR3 totals 15 residues. V shed 1 base and J shed 5 bases, with 11 bases lying between them. Germline V lookup: CDR1 SEHNR, CDR2 FQNEAQ (reference sequence). CDR3 sequence: CASSLGSLGNEKLFF. The CDR3 DNA sequence: TGTGCCAGCAGCTTAGGGTCTCTCGGGAATGAAAAACTGTTTTTT.

V is TRBV20-1 and J is TRBJ2-5, with TRBD1 identical over 11 bases. Germline V CDR1 and CDR2: DFQATT, SNEGSKA (reference sequence). CDR3 size: 11 residues. Trimming at V came to 6 bases and at J to 7 bases, leaving 1 base not matched to a gene. This CDR3 is CSAGTGGTQYF. The CDR3 DNA sequence: TGCAGTGCCGGGACAGGGGGGACCCAGTACTTC.

The chain employs TRBV5-1 and TRBJ2-2; unclear D gene. V shed 1 base and J shed 1 base, with 8 bases lying between them. Germline values: CDR1 SGHRS, CDR2 YFSETQ. CDR3 length: 15 amino acids. The CDR3 loop reads CASSLLGVNTGELFF. The CDR3 DNA follows: TGCGCCAGCAGCTTGCTAGGAGTGAACACCGGGGAGCTGTTTTTT.